Following are 22 T cell receptor beta chains from one sample sequenced in a study of CD8 T cells in ankylosing spondylitis. TCRdb reprocessed the 5' RACE reads with MiXCR, giving one entry per CDR3 protein. Here the sample spans roughly 700,000 distinct CDR3 sequences, about 20% being singletons. These TCRs' antigens remain unknown. Study-wide points: Characteristic of ankylosing spondylitis blood, it appeared, was a TCR beta motif comprising roughly 8 highly homologous variants.

Sequenced sample: blood, either unsorted or a sorted T cell fraction (not recorded which). The receptors stem from a male donor with ankylosing spondylitis.

This clonotype turned up a few times. The chain links TRBV28 to TRBJ2-1; 9 bases line up with TRBD2. The germline V gene has CDR1 MDHEN and CDR2 SYDVKM. This CDR3 comprises 15 residues. Trimming removed 8 bases from V and 5 bases from J; junction bases left unmatched: 10. The DNA of the CDR3 is TGTGCCAGCGGGGCGGGGGGGGCTCTGAACAATGAGCAGTTCTTC. As protein: CASGAGGALNNEQFF.

This clonotype was found a few times. The chain carries TRBV20-1 and TRBJ1-1, with D perhaps TRBD1 (5 bases). The CDR3 length is 13 residues. Germline V CDR1 and CDR2: DFQATT, SNEGSKA (reference sequence). The V end was cut by 3 bases, the J end by 4 bases, with 12 bases between. The CDR3 DNA reads as TGCAGTGCTAGGATTCCGGGGGTCACTGAAGCTTTCTTT. It specifies CSARIPGVTEAFF.

As to this clonotype: The junction departs from germline at one end; a sequencing error may be responsible. The J gene is TRBJ2-2, the V gene TRBV28; 9 bases agree with TRBD1. Germline CDR1 MDHEN, CDR2 SYDVKM. CDR3 size: 14 residues. The DNA of the CDR3 is TGTGCTAGCAGGAGACAGGGGGGAAGCGGGGAGCTGTTTTTT. Translated, it gives CASRRQGGSGELFF.

This clonotype has only a few counts. This chain uses TRBV4-2 with TRBJ2-5, with 7 bases fitting TRBD1. Germline V CDR1 and CDR2: LGHNA, YNFKEQ. With V trimmed by 4 bases and J by 0 bases, 5 bases remained unmatched. CDR3 size: 15 residues. The CDR3 sequence: CASSPTGIYQETQYF. CDR3 DNA: TGTGCCAGCAGCCCGACAGGGATCTACCAAGAGACCCAGTACTTC.

This chain connects TRBV29-1 to TRBJ2-1; D remains unclear. V was shortened by 1 base and J by 8 bases, with 12 bases between the two germline ends. Looked up from germline, CDR1 is SQVTM and CDR2 is ANQGSEA. The CDR3 consists of 13 residues. The CDR3 protein is CSVEGVGSDEQFF. DNA for the CDR3: TGCAGCGTTGAAGGTGTGGGTTCCGATGAGCAGTTCTTC.

This clonotype showed up just a few times. The chain couples TRBV28 to TRBJ2-7; TRBD1 or TRBD2 may be the D gene (5 bases each). There are 17 residues in the CDR3. Germline values: CDR1 MDHEN, CDR2 SYDVKM. The germline V and J ends were trimmed by 6 bases and 4 bases, with 25 bases remaining between them. The chain's CDR3 is CASSPSTTGSVFYEQYF. CDR3 DNA sequence: TGTGCCAGCAGCCCTTCGACTACAGGTTCGGTCTTTTACGAGCAGTACTTC.

CDR3: CASSQFSGGASEQFF. The CDR3 DNA sequence: TGTGCCAGCAGCCAATTTAGCGGGGGGGCCAGTGAGCAGTTCTTC. This rearrangement joins TRBV7-6 to TRBJ2-1, with 11 bases that match TRBD2. CDR1 and CDR2 from the germline V gene are SGHVS and FNYEAQ. The CDR3 extends over 15 amino acids. J lost 9 bases, V lost 5 bases, and 9 bases had no gene match.

This clonotype was picked up a small number of times. The chain couples TRBV6-2 or TRBV6-3 to TRBJ2-7; 7 nucleotides line up with TRBD2. J was trimmed by 3 bases and V by 5 bases; bases with no gene match: 7. Germline V CDR1 and CDR2: MNHEY, SVGEGT. CDR3 length: 14 amino acids. In DNA, the CDR3 is TGTGCCAGCAGTCGAGCGGGACGAAACTACGAGCAGTACTTC. It yields the protein CASSRAGRNYEQYF.

The J gene is TRBJ2-7, the V gene TRBV27; D unclear. Trimming shortened V by 7 bases and J by 3 bases, and 16 bases separated the two germline ends. The length of the CDR3 is 14 residues. Per germline, CDR1 MNHEY and CDR2 SMNVEV (reference sequence). Here the CDR3 DNA reads TGTGCCAGCACCGATCGAACGAACCTCTACGAGCAGTACTTC. It yields the protein CASTDRTNLYEQYF.

This clonotype has more than one count but fewer than ten. The V and J genes are TRBV12-3 or TRBV12-4 and TRBJ1-1; D unresolved. The V end lost 8 bases, the J end lost 0 bases, and 10 bases lay between the germline ends. This CDR3 is 13 amino acids long. For the CDR3, the DNA is TGTGCCAGCCGTACCGATTTGAACACTGAAGCTTTCTTT. Encoded protein: CASRTDLNTEAFF.

This chain joins TRBV11-2 and TRBJ2-1, with D possibly being TRBD2 (7 bases). CDR1 SGHAT and CDR2 FQNNGV come from the germline V gene. The CDR3 spans 17 residues. V dropped 0 bases and J dropped 0 bases, with 12 bases sitting between them. CDR3 sequence: CASSLERGARSYNEQFF. In nucleotides, the CDR3 is TGTGCCAGCAGCTTAGAACGGGGGGCCCGCTCCTACAATGAGCAGTTCTTC.

This clonotype came up a few times. The chain joins TRBV20-1 to TRBJ2-7; TRBD2 matches 8 bases. V shed 6 bases and J 4 bases; nucleotides not matched to a gene: 14. CDR3 size: 15 residues. Germline V gives CDR1 DFQATT, CDR2 SNEGSKA (reference sequence). CDR3 sequence: CSAITFSGIGYEQYF. CDR3 nucleotide sequence: TGCAGTGCCATAACCTTTAGCGGGATAGGATACGAGCAGTACTTC.

In this sample, this clonotype turned up a few times. The rearrangement links TRBV6-2 or TRBV6-3 to TRBJ2-7; no firm D call. The CDR3 is 13 residues long. Trimming took off 8 bases at V and 0 bases at J, with 11 bases between the two ends. Germline V CDR1 and CDR2: MNHEY, SVGEGT. This CDR3 reads CASGNGGSYEQYF. In DNA, the CDR3 is TGTGCCAGCGGGAACGGTGGCTCCTACGAGCAGTACTTC.

This chain connects TRBV24-1 to TRBJ2-5; 7 positions match TRBD1. Germline CDR1 is KGHDR and CDR2 is SFDVKD. V shed 4 bases and J 3 bases; nucleotides not matched to a gene: 4. CDR3 length: 14 amino acids. Written as DNA, the CDR3 is TGTGCCACCAGTGACCCCAGGGGGAAAGAGACCCAGTACTTC. Its translation is CATSDPRGKETQYF.

The V gene is TRBV15, the J gene TRBJ2-1; D remains ambiguous. The CDR3 length is 12 residues. Per the germline V gene, CDR1 is LNHNV and CDR2 is YYDKDF (reference sequence). V was pared by 3 bases and J by 4 bases, with 4 bases between. The CDR3 protein is CATSSLYNEQFF. CDR3 coding DNA: TGTGCCACCAGCAGTTTGTACAATGAGCAGTTCTTC.

The chain is built from TRBV5-1 and TRBJ2-5, with D perhaps matching TRBD1 (6 bases). Per the germline V gene, CDR1 is SGHRS and CDR2 is YFSETQ. This CDR3 is 13 amino acids long. The ends were cut back, 6 bases at V and 1 base at J, with 10 bases in the middle. The CDR3 here is CASTDRSQETQYF. CDR3 nucleotide sequence: TGCGCCAGCACAGACAGGTCCCAAGAGACCCAGTACTTC.

The chain links TRBV9 to TRBJ2-3; 10 positions match TRBD2. Germline-derived CDR1 and CDR2 are SGDLS and YYNGEE. The V gene end was trimmed by 0 bases and the J gene end by 4 bases; junction bases not matched to a gene: 11. The CDR3 has 18 amino acids. For the CDR3, the DNA is TGTGCCAGCAGCGTAGGGATCGCCAGCGGGGGGGCCGCAGATACGCAGTATTTT. Protein product: CASSVGIASGGAADTQYF.

The V and J genes are TRBV30 and TRBJ1-1, with D maybe TRBD1 (6 bases). Germline V gene data show CDR1 as GTSNPN and CDR2 as SVGIG (reference sequence). The V end was cut by 3 bases, the J end by 2 bases, with 10 bases between. The CDR3 is 13 residues long. For the CDR3, the DNA is TGTGCCTGGAGAGACAGGATAAACACTGAAGCTTTCTTT. It encodes CAWRDRINTEAFF.

The CDR3, as DNA: TGTGCCAGCAGCGTAGCTGGCGACAGGCCTAACACCGGGGAGCTGTTTTTT. Translated, it gives CASSVAGDRPNTGELFF. V and J are TRBV9 and TRBJ2-2; TRBD1 is a possible D gene (6 bases). CDR3 length equals 17 residues. Trimming cost V 0 bases and J 2 bases, with 14 bases left between them. Germline loops: CDR1 SGDLS, CDR2 YYNGEE.

This clonotype has more than one count but fewer than ten. This chain uses TRBV5-1 with TRBJ2-1; the match to TRBD2 covers 7 bases. Germline V lookup: CDR1 SGHRS, CDR2 YFSETQ. V trimming: 0 bases; J trimming: 5 bases; junction bases outside the gene matches: 5. The CDR3 contains 15 residues. The CDR3 protein is CASSLGASGNNEQFF. In nucleotides, the CDR3 is TGCGCCAGCAGCTTGGGTGCTAGCGGAAACAATGAGCAGTTCTTC.

A few counts support this clonotype. This chain joins TRBV5-1 and TRBJ1-5; TRBD1 might be the D (5 bases). Between the trimmed V and J ends, which lost 3 bases and 5 bases, there was a span of 9 bases. CDR1 and CDR2 (germline): SGHRS, YFSETQ. The CDR3 runs 13 residues. DNA of the CDR3: TGCGCCAGCAGCTGGGGGTCCGATCAGCCCCAGCATTTT. Translating gives CASSWGSDQPQHF.

The table lists this clonotype with many counts. The chain employs TRBV14 and TRBJ2-7; 11 nucleotides line up with TRBD2. This CDR3 region has 15 residues. The V segment lost 4 bases and the J segment 0 bases; nucleotides outside the gene matches: 2. In germline, CDR1 is SGHDN, CDR2 FVKESK. Here the CDR3 DNA reads TGTGCCAGCAGCCCACTAGCGGGAGCCTCCTACGAGCAGTACTTC. It specifies CASSPLAGASYEQYF.